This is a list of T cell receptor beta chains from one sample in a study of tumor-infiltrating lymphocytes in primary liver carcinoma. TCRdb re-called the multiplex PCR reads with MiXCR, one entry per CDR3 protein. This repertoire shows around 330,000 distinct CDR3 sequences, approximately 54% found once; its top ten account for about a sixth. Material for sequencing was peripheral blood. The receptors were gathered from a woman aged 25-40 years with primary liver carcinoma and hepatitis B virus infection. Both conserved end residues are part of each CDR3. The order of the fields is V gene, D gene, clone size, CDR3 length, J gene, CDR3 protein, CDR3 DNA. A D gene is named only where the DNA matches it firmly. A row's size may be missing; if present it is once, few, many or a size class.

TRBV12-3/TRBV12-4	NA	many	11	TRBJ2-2	CASSFAGELFF	TGTGCCAGCAGTTTTGCCGGGGAGCTGTTTTTT
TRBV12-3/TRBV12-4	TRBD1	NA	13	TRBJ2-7	CASSLVQGDEQYF	TGTGCCAGCAGTTTAGTACAGGGGGACGAGCAGTACTTC
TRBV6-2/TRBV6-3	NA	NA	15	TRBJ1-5	CASRGPGGSNQPQHF	TGTGCCAGCAGAGGACCGGGAGGGAGCAATCAGCCCCAGCATTTT
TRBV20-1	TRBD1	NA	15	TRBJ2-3	CSARDPTGQGDTQYF	TGCAGTGCTAGAGACCCGACAGGGCAGGGGGATACGCAGTATTTT
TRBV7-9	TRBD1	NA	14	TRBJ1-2	CASSLQGADYGYTF	TGTGCCAGCAGCTTACAGGGGGCGGACTATGGCTACACCTTC
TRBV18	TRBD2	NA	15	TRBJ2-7	CASSPGSGRIYEQYF	TGTGCCAGCTCACCAGGGAGCGGGAGGATATACGAGCAGTACTTC
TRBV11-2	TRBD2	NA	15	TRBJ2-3	CDGSHTSGSADTQYF	TGTGACGGCAGCCATACTAGCGGGAGTGCAGATACGCAGTATTTT
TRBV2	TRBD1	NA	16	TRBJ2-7	CASSDPRQGGSYEQYF	TGTGCCAGCAGTGACCCCCGACAGGGGGGGTCCTACGAGCAGTACTTC
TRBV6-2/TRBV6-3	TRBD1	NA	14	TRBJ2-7	CASGTYRGSYEQYF	TGTGCCAGCGGGACATACAGGGGCTCCTACGAGCAGTACTTC
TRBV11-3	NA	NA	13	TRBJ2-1	CAGANGSGSERFF	TGTGCCGGCGCTAACGGGAGTGGGAGTGAGCGGTTCTTC
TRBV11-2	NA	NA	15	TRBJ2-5	CASSLHLASGETQYF	TGTGCCAGCAGTTTACACCTAGCGAGCGGGGAGACCCAGTACTTC
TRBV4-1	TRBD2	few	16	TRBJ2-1	CASSHPSGRGDNEQFF	TGCGCCAGCAGCCATCCGAGCGGGAGAGGAGACAATGAGCAGTTCTTC
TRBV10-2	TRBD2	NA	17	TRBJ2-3	CASSSGTSGRITDTLYF	TGCGCCAGCTCTTCGGGGACTAGCGGGAGGATTACAGATACGCTGTATTTT
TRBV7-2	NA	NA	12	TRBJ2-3	CASSFPGEPQYF	TGTGCCAGCAGCTTTCCAGGGGAGCCGCAGTATTTT
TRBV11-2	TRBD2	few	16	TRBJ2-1	CTGSLGRAGDRYEQFF	TGTACCGGCAGCCTAGGACGAGCGGGAGATCGTTATGAGCAGTTCTTC
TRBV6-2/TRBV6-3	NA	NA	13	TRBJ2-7	CASRPVTGYEQYF	TGTGCCAGCAGACCTGTGACAGGATACGAGCAGTACTTC
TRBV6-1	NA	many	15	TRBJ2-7	CASSEVVGSVYEQYF	TGTGCCAGCAGTGAAGTAGTCGGGAGCGTCTACGAGCAGTACTTC
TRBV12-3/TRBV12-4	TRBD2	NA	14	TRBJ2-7	CASSSRTSGYVQYF	TGTGCCAGCAGTTCACGGACTAGCGGCTACGTGCAGTACTTC
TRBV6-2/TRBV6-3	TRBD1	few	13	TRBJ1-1	CASSYLTGAAAFF	TGTGCCAGCAGTTACCTAACAGGGGCGGCAGCTTTCTTT
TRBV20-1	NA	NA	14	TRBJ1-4	CSASFQSDNEKLFF	TGCAGTGCTAGTTTTCAGAGCGATAATGAGAAACTGTTTTTC
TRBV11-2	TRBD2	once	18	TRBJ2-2	CASSLRLARRSNTRELFF	TGTGCCAGCAGCTTAAGACTAGCGAGGAGATCGAACACCCGGGAGCTGTTTTTT
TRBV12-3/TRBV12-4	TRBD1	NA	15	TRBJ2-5	CASISPYRGKETQYF	TGTGCCAGCATCTCCCCGTACAGGGGGAAAGAGACCCAGTACTTC
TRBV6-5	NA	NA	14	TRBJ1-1	CASSEGEENTEAFF	TGTGCCAGCAGCGAAGGAGAGGAGAACACTGAAGCTTTCTTT
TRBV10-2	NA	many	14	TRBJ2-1	CASSESILYNEQFF	TGCGCCAGCAGTGAGTCTATCCTCTACAATGAGCAGTTCTTC
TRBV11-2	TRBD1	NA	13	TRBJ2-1	CASKLTGVTEQFF	TGTGCCAGCAAATTGACAGGGGTAACTGAACAGTTCTTC
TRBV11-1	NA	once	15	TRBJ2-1	CASSLAGGSINGQFF	TGTGCCAGCAGCTTAGCGGGCGGGTCTATAAATGGGCAGTTCTTC
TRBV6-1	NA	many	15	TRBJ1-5	CASGGEGVADQPQHF	TGTGCCAGCGGGGGGGAAGGGGTTGCAGATCAGCCCCAGCATTTT
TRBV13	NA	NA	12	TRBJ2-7	CVSSLGRYEQYF	TGTGTCAGCAGCTTAGGCCGCTACGAGCAATACTTC
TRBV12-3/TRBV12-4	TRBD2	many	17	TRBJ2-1	CASNTAGGPSSYNEQFF	TGTGCCAGCAACACTGCGGGGGGCCCAAGCTCCTACAATGAGCAGTTCTTC
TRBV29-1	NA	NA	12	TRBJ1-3	CSVRGAGNTIYF	TGCAGCGTTCGCGGGGCGGGAAACACCATATATTTT